The following is a T cell receptor (beta chain) sequence with its context. Its antigen is undetermined. CDR3 length: 16 amino acids. CDR1 is SGHVS and CDR2 is FQNEAQ in the germline V gene. With 4 bases clipped from V and 6 bases from J, the junction kept 11 bases outside the gene matches. This sample is drawn from a study of T cell repertoires in cytomegalovirus infection. Across the whole study: CMV epitopes in the study were HLA-C-restricted (recently identified) and HLA-B-restricted (well studied). Matching HLA type and CMV infection were both indicated by public TCR beta signatures.

MiXCR was run by TCRdb on the reads, yielding one entry per CDR3 protein. The sample has roughly 180,000 distinct CDR3 sequences, about 20% seen once; the top ten hold 25%. This sample comprised CD8+ T cells from cultured PBMCs, obtained from culture after CMV antigen stimulation. The chain recombines TRBV7-8 with TRBJ1-5; TRBD1 agrees at 8 bases. This TCR was recovered from a human donor in good health (CMV status not recorded). Some clones in this sample may be carry-over from other donors' samples. CDR3: CASSSPGQGAGQPQHF. CDR3 nucleotides: TGTGCCAGCAGCTCACCAGGCCAGGGGGCAGGTCAGCCCCAGCATTTT.